A single sample gave rise to the 15 T cell receptor beta chains below, sequenced in a study of OX40 agonist ivuxolimab in advanced cancers. Repertoires were generated with immunoSEQ multiplex PCR, while TCRdb's copy carries only in-frame clones and drops some. The profile shows about 71,000 clones, over 90% of them singletons. Sequencing used CD4+ or CD8+ T cells sorted from blood, obtained in a trial of the OX40 agonist ivuxolimab. These TCRs come from an adult with an advanced solid tumor such as melanoma, head and neck, liver or kidney cancer.

This clone was observed a single time. The rearrangement links TRBV6-1 to TRBJ2-1; D is perhaps TRBD1 or TRBD2 (5 bases each). The CDR3 loop spans 15 amino acids. Trimming removed 7 bases from V and 0 bases from J, with 13 bases in between. Germline V gene sequence: CDR1 MNHNS, CDR2 SASEGT. CDR3 protein: CASNLGTGSYNEQFF. DNA for the CDR3: TGTGCCAGCAATCTCGGGACGGGCTCCTACAATGAGCAGTTCTTC.

This sequence joins TRBV2 and TRBJ1-2; 7 bases match TRBD1. This CDR3 comprises 14 residues. V dropped 3 bases and J dropped 8; count of bases not matched to a gene: 9. Germline CDR1 is SNHLY and CDR2 is FYNNEI. In DNA, the CDR3 is TGTGCCAGCAGTGAGCACAGGGGTCCCGCGGGCTACACCTTC. Protein sequence: CASSEHRGPAGYTF.

J is TRBJ2-3 and V is TRBV27, with D perhaps being TRBD1 or TRBD2 (5 bases each). CDR3 length: 19 amino acids. V lost 3 bases, J lost 2 bases, and 24 bases lay in between. The germline V gene has CDR1 MNHEY and CDR2 SMNVEV (reference sequence). The CDR3, as DNA: TGTGCCAGCAGTTTCCGCCGGGACGGTCTACCCTCCACCACAGATACGCAGTATTTT. This gives the protein CASSFRRDGLPSTTDTQYF.

The rearrangement uses TRBV6-1 and TRBJ2-7; D unclear. This CDR3 has 16 amino acids. The V end lost 4 bases, the J end lost 0 bases, and 16 bases lay between the germline ends. In germline, CDR1 is MNHNS, CDR2 SASEGT. The CDR3 is CASSVDLADYSYEQYF. The DNA of the CDR3 is TGTGCCAGCAGTGTTGATTTGGCAGATTACTCCTACGAGCAGTACTTC.

This chain uses TRBV19 with TRBJ2-7, with 7 bases that match TRBD1. The CDR3 has 15 amino acids. Germline CDR1 reads LNHDA; CDR2 reads SQIVND (reference sequence). Trimming cost V 1 base and J 2 bases; bases outside gene matches: 5. DNA of the CDR3: TGTGCCAGTAGTATAGGGGACAGTCATCCCTACGAGCAGTACTTC. The encoded protein is CASSIGDSHPYEQYF.

The chain is built from TRBV4-3 and TRBJ2-3, with D maybe TRBD1 (7 bases). V was shortened by 3 bases and J by 3 bases, with 16 bases between the two germline ends. CDR3 length: 16 residues. Germline loops: CDR1 LGHNA, CDR2 YSLEER. The CDR3 bases are TGCGCCAGCAGCCAGGAGGGACAGTTCAGAACAGATACGCAGTATTTT. It yields the protein CASSQEGQFRTDTQYF.

V gene TRBV19 combines with J gene TRBJ2-1, with 14 bases that match TRBD2. This CDR3 spans 15 amino acids. Per germline, CDR1 LNHDA and CDR2 SQIVND (reference sequence). The junction had 13 bases not matched to a gene; V was cut back by 7 bases and J by 14 bases. The CDR3 sequence is CASTPGGLAGANKFF. CDR3 DNA: TGTGCCAGTACCCCTGGGGGACTAGCGGGGGCTAATAAGTTCTTC.

The chain employs TRBV4-3 and TRBJ1-5, with D tentatively TRBD1 (5 bases). Germline values: CDR1 LGHNA, CDR2 YSLEER. Trimming cost V 0 bases and J 4 bases, with 13 bases left between them. The CDR3 has 16 amino acids. The DNA of the CDR3 is TGCGCCAGCAGCCAAGATATAGGGGTTGGGAATCAGCCCCAGCATTTT. Translated: CASSQDIGVGNQPQHF.

J is TRBJ2-7 and V is TRBV27, with D maybe TRBD2 (6 bases). The CDR3 totals 17 residues. The germline V gene has CDR1 MNHEY and CDR2 SMNVEV (reference sequence). V was shortened by 0 bases and J by 3 bases, with 18 bases between the two germline ends. This chain's CDR3 is CASSLSKVRGGIYEQYF. CDR3 DNA sequence: TGTGCCAGCAGTTTATCGAAGGTCCGGGGCGGGATCTACGAGCAGTACTTC.

This sequence joins TRBV6-5 and TRBJ1-2; no firm D call. The V end lost 5 bases, the J end lost 5 bases, and 12 bases lay between the germline ends. The CDR3 extends over 13 amino acids. Germline V lookup: CDR1 MNHEY, CDR2 SVGAGI. CDR3 bases: TGTGCCAGCAGTCCTCACGATCCTTATGGCTACACCTTC. Amino acid sequence: CASSPHDPYGYTF.

CDR3 amino acids: CASRDTREKLFF. The CDR3 nucleotides read TGTGCCAGCAGGGACACTCGGGAAAAACTGTTTTTT. The chain employs TRBV2 and TRBJ1-4; perhaps TRBD1 as D (5 bases). The germline V gene has CDR1 SNHLY and CDR2 FYNNEI. V lost 6 bases and J lost 8, with 10 bases in between. The CDR3 spans 12 residues.

The V call is TRBV7-2, the J call TRBJ2-5; 16 nucleotides match TRBD2. This CDR3 is 17 amino acids long. V dropped 4 bases and J dropped 2; count of bases not matched to a gene: 4. Germline lookup yields CDR1 SGHTA and CDR2 FQGNSA. In DNA, the CDR3 is TGTGCCAGCAGCTCGGGACTAGCGGGGGGGCTGCAAGAGACCCAGTACTTC. This sequence encodes CASSSGLAGGLQETQYF.

The V gene is TRBV5-6, the J gene TRBJ2-3, with 7 bases fitting TRBD2. Per germline, CDR1 SGHDT and CDR2 YYEEEE. The V gene end was trimmed by 0 bases and the J gene end by 4 bases; junction bases not matched to a gene: 14. The CDR3 consists of 18 residues. CDR3 residues: CASSLGPPRGRVADTQYF. CDR3 DNA: TGTGCCAGCAGCTTGGGGCCCCCGCGGGGGAGGGTGGCAGATACGCAGTATTTT.

The rearrangement links TRBV4-3 to TRBJ1-5; D remains unclear. V was shortened by 4 bases and J by 6 bases, with 10 bases between the two germline ends. Germline V gives CDR1 LGHNA, CDR2 YSLEER. The CDR3 is 13 amino acids. As DNA, the CDR3 is TGCGCCAGCAGCCCCAACAGAGGTCAGCCCCAGCATTTT. This translates into CASSPNRGQPQHF.

The chain has TRBV15 and TRBJ2-7; D assignment may be TRBD1 or TRBD2 (6 bases each). The CDR3 has 14 residues. The V end lost 3 bases, the J end lost 4 bases, and 13 bases lay between the germline ends. The germline gives CDR1 LNHNV, CDR2 YYDKDF (reference sequence). Written as DNA, the CDR3 is TGTGCCACCAGCAGTTCCGGGGGCGCGTACGAGCAGTACTTC. Its translation is CATSSSGGAYEQYF.